One and the same sample provided the 22 T cell receptor beta chains below, sequenced in a study of monozygotic twins with inflammatory bowel disease. TCRdb re-called the 5' RACE reads; every CDR3 protein appears as one record, without DNA. The sample data list about 300,000 distinct CDR3 sequences. The sequencing sample was made of blood. These receptors all stem from a human donor with ulcerative colitis or Crohn's disease, or a healthy co-twin of an affected twin (not recorded which).

J is TRBJ1-1 and V is TRBV7-9. CDR1 SEHNR and CDR2 FQNEAQ come from the germline V gene (reference sequence). There are 15 residues in the CDR3. The CDR3 sequence: CASSSYRAGFTEAFF.

The genes are TRBV30 and TRBJ2-7; there is no DNA to check the TCRdb D call of TRBD1. Germline-derived CDR1 and CDR2 are GTSNPN and SVGIG (reference sequence). The CDR3 is 13 amino acids. CDR3 protein: CAWSGQAPTEQYF.

The CDR3 protein is CSARRDRGLMEANQPQHF. This chain links TRBV20-1 with TRBJ1-5; TCRdb's D gene call, TRBD1, goes unchecked for lack of DNA. Germline V gene lookup returns CDR1 DFQATT and CDR2 SNEGSKA (reference sequence). This CDR3 comprises 18 residues.

The rearrangement uses TRBV28 and TRBJ2-5; the TCRdb D gene call, TRBD1, has no DNA to confirm it. This CDR3 is 15 amino acids long. Germline-derived CDR1 and CDR2 are MDHEN and SYDVKM. This chain's CDR3 is CASTRGTASQETQYF.

V usage is TRBV7-9 and J usage is TRBJ1-4; TCRdb indicates TRBD1, and absent DNA this call remains unverified. This CDR3 contains 15 residues. Germline V CDR1 and CDR2: SEHNR, FQNEAQ (reference sequence). CDR3 region: CASSESGGLYEKLFF.

CDR3 loop: CASSSVPWTDAETQYF. The chain couples TRBV7-2 to TRBJ2-5. CDR3 length equals 16 residues. Germline CDR1 is SGHTA and CDR2 is FQGNSA.

The chain uses TRBV3-1 and TRBJ1-6; TCRdb indicates TRBD1, and absent DNA this call remains unverified. This CDR3 region has 15 residues. Germline lookup yields CDR1 LGHDT and CDR2 YNNKEL (reference sequence). The CDR3 protein is CASSQGTGYGSPLHF.

The chain couples TRBV9 to TRBJ2-3; TCRdb outputs TRBD2, but without DNA this stays unchecked. This CDR3 has 14 amino acids. The germline gives CDR1 SGDLS, CDR2 YYNGEE. The CDR3 is CASSVGRATDTQYF.

This chain links TRBV10-3 with TRBJ1-1; with no DNA, the TCRdb D assignment of TRBD1 cannot be verified. Looked up from germline, CDR1 is ENHRY and CDR2 is SYGVKD. CDR3 length: 13 residues. Here the CDR3 reads CAIRGQGITEAFF.

The V gene is TRBV28, the J gene TRBJ2-7. CDR3 length equals 12 residues. Germline V CDR1 and CDR2: MDHEN, SYDVKM. CDR3 amino acids: CASRYKSYEQYF.

J is TRBJ2-5 and V is TRBV6-5; with no DNA, the TCRdb D assignment of TRBD2 cannot be verified. The CDR3 has 14 residues. CDR1 is MNHEY, CDR2 SVGAGI, per germline. The CDR3 protein is CASSYTGLWETQYF.

V usage is TRBV29-1 and J usage is TRBJ2-7; without DNA, the TCRdb call of TRBD2 cannot be checked. This CDR3 region has 11 residues. Germline CDR1 SQVTM, CDR2 ANQGSEA. CDR3 sequence: CSVSGGYEQYF.

CDR3: CASRVGGSDTGELFF. The gene calls are TRBV6-2 or TRBV6-3 and TRBJ2-2; TCRdb's D call, TRBD2, is unchecked because there is no DNA. Germline-derived CDR1 and CDR2 are MNHEY and SVGEGT. This CDR3 is 15 amino acids long.

The chain joins TRBV4-3 to TRBJ2-1. The germline V gene encodes CDR1 LGHNA and CDR2 YSLEER. The CDR3 has 17 amino acids. The CDR3 is CASSLTAAGSSYNEQFF.

This chain connects TRBV3-1 to TRBJ2-7; TCRdb reports TRBD1, a call that lacks DNA to check it against. Germline lookup yields CDR1 LGHDT and CDR2 YNNKEL (reference sequence). The CDR3 consists of 13 residues. CDR3 protein: CASSRDNIYEQYF.

The chain couples TRBV14 to TRBJ2-5; absent DNA, TCRdb's TRBD1 call cannot be checked. The germline gives CDR1 SGHDN, CDR2 FVKESK. The CDR3 loop spans 18 amino acids. This CDR3 reads CASSQRLTARGLEETQYF.

The gene calls are TRBV5-1 and TRBJ2-3; TCRdb's D call, TRBD1, is unchecked because there is no DNA. CDR1 is SGHRS, CDR2 YFSETQ, per germline. CDR3 length: 15 residues. CDR3 region: CASSVEGQTRDTQYF.

The genes are TRBV27 and TRBJ1-6; TCRdb names TRBD1, which stays unverified in the absence of DNA. The CDR3 has 15 amino acids. Germline V gene data show CDR1 as MNHEY and CDR2 as SMNVEV (reference sequence). This CDR3 reads CASSRGGALNSPLHF.

The V and J genes are TRBV7-9 and TRBJ2-7; TCRdb's D call, TRBD1, is unchecked because there is no DNA. Per the germline V gene, CDR1 is SEHNR and CDR2 is FQNEAQ (reference sequence). CDR3 length: 15 amino acids. The CDR3 loop reads CASSLAAGTGYEQYF.

The chain links TRBV27 to TRBJ1-2; the TCRdb call, TRBD1, lacks DNA for checking. CDR3 length equals 14 residues. CDR1 and CDR2 from the germline V gene are MNHEY and SMNVEV (reference sequence). CDR3 loop: CATVGGDRGSGYTF.

J is TRBJ2-7 and V is TRBV20-1; TCRdb names TRBD2, which stays unverified in the absence of DNA. Germline values: CDR1 DFQATT, CDR2 SNEGSKA (reference sequence). This CDR3 is 14 amino acids long. This CDR3 reads CSARAVTAGYEQYF.

The J gene is TRBJ2-5, the V gene TRBV12-3 or TRBV12-4; the TCRdb call, TRBD1, lacks DNA for checking. CDR3 length equals 15 residues. CDR3 amino acids: CASSLQGGQPETQYF.